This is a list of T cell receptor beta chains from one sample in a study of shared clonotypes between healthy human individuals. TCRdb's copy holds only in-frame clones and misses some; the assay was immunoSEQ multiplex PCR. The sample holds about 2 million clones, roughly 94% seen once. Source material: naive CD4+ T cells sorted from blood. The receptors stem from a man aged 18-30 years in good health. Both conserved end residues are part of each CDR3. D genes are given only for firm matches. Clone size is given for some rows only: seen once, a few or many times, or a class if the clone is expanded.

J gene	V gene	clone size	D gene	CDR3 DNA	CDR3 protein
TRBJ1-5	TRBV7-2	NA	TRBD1	TGTGCCAGCAGCTTGGACAGGAATCAGCCCCAGCATTTT	CASSLDRNQPQHF
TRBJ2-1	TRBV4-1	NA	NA	TGCGCCAGCAGCCAAGAAACCCCTACAAGCTCCTACAATGAGCAGTTCTTC	CASSQETPTSSYNEQFF
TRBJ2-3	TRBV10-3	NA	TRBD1	TGTGCCATCAGTGAGTGGACAGGTAATACGCAGTATTTT	CAISEWTGNTQYF
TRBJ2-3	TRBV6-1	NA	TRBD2	TGTGCCAGCCGCGGGGGGTCCACAGATACGCAGTATTTT	CASRGGSTDTQYF
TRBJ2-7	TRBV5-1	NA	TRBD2	TGCGCCAGCAGCTTGGGACTAGCGGGATGGGCCTCCTACGAGCAGTACTTC	CASSLGLAGWASYEQYF
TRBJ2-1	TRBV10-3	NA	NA	TGTGCCATCAGACAATACAATGAGCAGTTCTTC	CAIRQYNEQFF
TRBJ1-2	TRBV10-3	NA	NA	TGTGCCATCAGTGAGTCGGCAGGGAATGGCTACACCTTC	CAISESAGNGYTF
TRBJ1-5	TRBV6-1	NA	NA	TGTGCCAGCAGGGTAAACAATCAGCCCCAGCATTTT	CASRVNNQPQHF
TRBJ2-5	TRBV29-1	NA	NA	TGCAGCGTTAGAGGACTCTTCCAAGAGACCCAGTACTTC	CSVRGLFQETQYF
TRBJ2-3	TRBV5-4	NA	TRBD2	TGTGCCAGCAGCTTGGTGGGACTAGGTACGGATACGCAGTATTTT	CASSLVGLGTDTQYF
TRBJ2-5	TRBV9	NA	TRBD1	TGTGCCAGCAGCCAGAGTGGGACAGGGGGTTCTCAAGAGACCCAGTACTTC	CASSQSGTGGSQETQYF
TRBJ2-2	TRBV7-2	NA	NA	TGTGCCAGCAGCCTTTACTCAGACACCGGGGAGCTGTTTTTT	CASSLYSDTGELFF
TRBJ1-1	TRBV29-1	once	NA	TGCAGCGCCCCCCGGTGGGGGGGCACTGAAGCTTTCTTT	CSAPRWGGTEAFF
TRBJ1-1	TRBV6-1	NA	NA	TGTGCCAGCAGTGAAAAATCGCCAGGAGGGAACACTGAAGCTTTCTTT	CASSEKSPGGNTEAFF
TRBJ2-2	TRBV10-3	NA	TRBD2	TGTGCCCTCCGGGGGGATAGGACCGGGGAGCTGTTTTTT	CALRGDRTGELFF
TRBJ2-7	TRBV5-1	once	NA	TGCGCCAGCAGCCTCCACTACGAGCAGTACTTC	CASSLHYEQYF
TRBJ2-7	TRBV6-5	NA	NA	TGTGCCCGACCCGGGACTCGCCCCACCTACGAGCAGTACTTC	CARPGTRPTYEQYF
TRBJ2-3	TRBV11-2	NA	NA	TGTGCCAGCAGCTCCACAGAGTTGAGCACAGATACGCAGTATTTT	CASSSTELSTDTQYF
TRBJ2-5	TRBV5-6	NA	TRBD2	TGTGCCAGCAGCTTTCTAGCGGGAGCGGGGGAGACCCAGTACTTC	CASSFLAGAGETQYF
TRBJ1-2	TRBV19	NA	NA	TGTGCCAGTGATAAAAGGGGACACGGATACCATTCTAACTATGGCTACACCTTC	CASDKRGHGYHSNYGYTF
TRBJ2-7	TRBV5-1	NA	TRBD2	TGCGCCAGCAGCCGGGGTCCTGCGGCTAGCGGCTCCTACGAGCAGTACTTC	CASSRGPAASGSYEQYF
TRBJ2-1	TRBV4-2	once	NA	TGTGCCAGCAGCCAAGCGAACAGCCAAAGGCAGTTCTTC	CASSQANSQRQFF
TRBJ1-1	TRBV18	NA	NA	TGTGCCAGCTCGAGTATCCTGAACACTGAAGCTTTCTTT	CASSSILNTEAFF
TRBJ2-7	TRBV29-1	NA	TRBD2	TGCAGCGTGGGCCGACTAGCGGGGGTCTACGAGCAGTACTTC	CSVGRLAGVYEQYF
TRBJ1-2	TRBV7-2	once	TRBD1	TGTGCCAGCAGCCCCAGGGGGGGCGGCTACACCTTC	CASSPRGGGYTF
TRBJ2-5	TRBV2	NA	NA	TGTGCCACCGATGGGCGGGAAAAGACCCAGTACTTC	CATDGREKTQYF
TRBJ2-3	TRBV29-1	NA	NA	TGCAGCGTTGGGCAGATCTACTTCACAGATACGCAGTATTTT	CSVGQIYFTDTQYF
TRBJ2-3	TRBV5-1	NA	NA	TGCGCCAGCAGCTCCCCAGGGGCAGGGGCTACGCAGTATTTT	CASSSPGAGATQYF
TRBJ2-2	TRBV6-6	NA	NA	TGTGCCAGCAACCTCCCTTGGGCCGGGGAGCTGTTTTTT	CASNLPWAGELFF
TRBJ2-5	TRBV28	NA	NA	TGTGCCAGCAGTTTATCGGGGACACACGTATGGGAGACCCAGTACTTC	CASSLSGTHVWETQYF
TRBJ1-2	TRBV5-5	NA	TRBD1	TGTGCCAGCAGCTTTAGTTTAAGGGGACAGGGTTCAAACGGCTACACCTTC	CASSFSLRGQGSNGYTF
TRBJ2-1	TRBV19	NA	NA	TGTGCCAGTAGTCGTCGAGTGGAAGGGGACAATGAGCAGTTCTTC	CASSRRVEGDNEQFF
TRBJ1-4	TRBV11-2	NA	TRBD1	TGTGCCAGCAGCCGGGACAGGGGGCACGAAAAACTGTTTTTT	CASSRDRGHEKLFF
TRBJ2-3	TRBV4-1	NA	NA	TGCGCCAGCAGCCCCGGACAGTCTAGCACAGATACGCAGTATTTT	CASSPGQSSTDTQYF
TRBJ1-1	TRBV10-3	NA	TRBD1	TGTGCCATCAGTGAAGCTTTCGGGACAGGGACTGAAGCTTTCTTT	CAISEAFGTGTEAFF
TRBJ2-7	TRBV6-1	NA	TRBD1	TGTGCCAGCGGGACAGGGGGCGGTGGGATCTACGAGCAGTACTTC	CASGTGGGGIYEQYF
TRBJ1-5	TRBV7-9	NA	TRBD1	TGTGCCAGCAGCTCAGACAGGGGAGGACAGCCCCAGCATTTT	CASSSDRGGQPQHF
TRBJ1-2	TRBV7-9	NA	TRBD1	TGTGCCAGCAGCACAGCCTGGGACAGGGGGCAAGATGGCTACACCTTC	CASSTAWDRGQDGYTF
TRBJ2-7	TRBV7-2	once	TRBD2	TGTGCCAGCAGCTTATTACCTAGCGGGAGTTACGAGCAGTACTTC	CASSLLPSGSYEQYF
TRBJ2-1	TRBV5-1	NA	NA	TGCGCCAGCCGACCTCTTGGGTTTGGCTCCTACAATGAGCAGTTCTTC	CASRPLGFGSYNEQFF
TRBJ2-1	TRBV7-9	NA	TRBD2	TGTGCCAGCAGCTTTAGCGGGCGATCCTCCTACAATGAGCAGTTCTTC	CASSFSGRSSYNEQFF
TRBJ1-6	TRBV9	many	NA	TGTGCCAGCAGCGCGTTAAATCGATCACCCCTCCACTTT	CASSALNRSPLHF
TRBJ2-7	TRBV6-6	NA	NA	TGTGCCAGCAGTGAGGGACGGCACTACGAGCAGTACTTC	CASSEGRHYEQYF
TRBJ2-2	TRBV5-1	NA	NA	TGCGCCAGCAGCTTAGGGAGCACCGGGGAGCTGTTTTTT	CASSLGSTGELFF
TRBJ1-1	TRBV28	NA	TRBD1	TGTGCCAGCAGTTCCTCCGGGACAGGGGGCACTGAAGCTTTTTTT	CASSSSGTGGTEAFF